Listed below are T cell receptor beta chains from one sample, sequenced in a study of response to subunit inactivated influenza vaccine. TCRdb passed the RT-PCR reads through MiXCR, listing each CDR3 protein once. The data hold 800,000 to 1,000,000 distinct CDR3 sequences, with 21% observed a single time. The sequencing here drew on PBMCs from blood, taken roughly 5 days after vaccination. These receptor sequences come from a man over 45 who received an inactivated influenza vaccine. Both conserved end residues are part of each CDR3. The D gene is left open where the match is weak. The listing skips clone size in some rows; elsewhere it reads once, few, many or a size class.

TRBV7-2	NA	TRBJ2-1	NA	TGTGCCAGCAGCTTCATGTTCAGTACTCCCAATGAGCAGTTCTTC	CASSFMFSTPNEQFF
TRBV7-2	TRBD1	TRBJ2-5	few	TGTGCCAGCAGCGGAGACAGGGGGCGAGAGACCCAGTACTTC	CASSGDRGRETQYF
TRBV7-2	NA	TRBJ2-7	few	TGTGCCAGCAGCTTAGACGCCGGTCTAACTTACGAGCAGTACTTC	CASSLDAGLTYEQYF
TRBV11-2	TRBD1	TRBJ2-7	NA	TGTGCCAGCAGCCTACAGGGGATTTCCTACGAGCAGTACTTC	CASSLQGISYEQYF
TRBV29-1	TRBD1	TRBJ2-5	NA	TGCAGCGTTTCCGGGACAGGGTGGCAAGAGACCCAGTACTTC	CSVSGTGWQETQYF
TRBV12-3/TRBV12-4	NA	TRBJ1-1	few	TGTGCCAGCAGTCTAACAGGTCGTCGCACTGAAGCTTTCTTT	CASSLTGRRTEAFF
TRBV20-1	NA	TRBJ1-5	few	TGCAGTGCTAGAGTTATAAAGAGCCTCGGGAGCAATCAGCCCCAGCATTTT	CSARVIKSLGSNQPQHF
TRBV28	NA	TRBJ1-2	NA	TGTGCCAGCAGTCCCCCCCGGGCCGTTGGGTATGGCTACACCTTC	CASSPPRAVGYGYTF
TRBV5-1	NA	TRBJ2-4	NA	TGCGCCAGCAGCTTGGTAACGGGAGCTGTGGACATTCAGTACTTC	CASSLVTGAVDIQYF
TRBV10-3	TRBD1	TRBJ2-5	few	TGTGCCATCAGTAACAGACAGGGCGCGAAGACCCAGTACTTC	CAISNRQGAKTQYF
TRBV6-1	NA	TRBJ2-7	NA	TGTGCCAGCAGTGAACAGGAGCAGTACTTC	CASSEQEQYF
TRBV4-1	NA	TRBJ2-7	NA	TGCGCCAGCAGCCACCCAATGGCAGGAGACGAGCAGTACTTC	CASSHPMAGDEQYF
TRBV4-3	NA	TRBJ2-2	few	TGCGCCAGCAGCCAAGAAGGGCTAGCTACCGGGGAGCTGTTTTTT	CASSQEGLATGELFF
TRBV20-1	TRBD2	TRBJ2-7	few	TGCAGTGCTAGAGCCGGGGGGGGAGTTGGCGCAGAGGAGCAGTACTTC	CSARAGGGVGAEEQYF
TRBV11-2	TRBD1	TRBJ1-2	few	TGTGCCAGCAGCACGGGACAGTTACCTAACTATGGCTACACCTTC	CASSTGQLPNYGYTF
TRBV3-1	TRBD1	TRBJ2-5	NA	TGTGCCAGCAGCCAAGGGACAGGCCACCAAGAGACCCAGTACTTC	CASSQGTGHQETQYF
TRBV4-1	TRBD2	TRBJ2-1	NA	TGCGCCAGCAGCCAACGTGGGGGGGGGGTTAATGAGCAGTTCTTC	CASSQRGGGVNEQFF
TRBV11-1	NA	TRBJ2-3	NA	TGTGCCAGCAGCTTATGGGGCGGAGCTAGCACAGATACGCAGTATTTT	CASSLWGGASTDTQYF
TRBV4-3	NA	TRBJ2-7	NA	TGCGCCAGCAGCCAAGTCCAGGTTGGCGAGCAGTACTTC	CASSQVQVGEQYF
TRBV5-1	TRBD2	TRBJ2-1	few	TGCGCCAGCAGCCCCAGGACTAGCGTGAACAATGAGCAGTTCTTC	CASSPRTSVNNEQFF
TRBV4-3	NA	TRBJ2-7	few	TGCGCCAGCAGCCAAGAGTTGGGGGAGTACTACGAGCAGTACTTC	CASSQELGEYYEQYF
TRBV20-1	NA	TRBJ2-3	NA	TGCAGTGCTATAGGGAGCACAGATACGCAGTATTTT	CSAIGSTDTQYF
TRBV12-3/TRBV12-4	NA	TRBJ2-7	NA	TGTGCCAGCAGCAGCGTGGGAGACGAGCAGTACTTC	CASSSVGDEQYF
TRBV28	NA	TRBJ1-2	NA	TGTGCCACTTCCGCCGGCGCGGGAGGTGGCTACACCTTC	CATSAGAGGGYTF
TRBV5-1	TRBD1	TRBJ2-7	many	TGCGCCAGCAGCTCCGGACAGGGGACCTACGAGCAGTACTTC	CASSSGQGTYEQYF
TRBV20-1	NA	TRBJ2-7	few	TGCAGTGCTAGAGATTTGTTGGGGGCTTCGTACGAGCAGTACTTC	CSARDLLGASYEQYF
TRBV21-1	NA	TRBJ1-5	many	TGTGCCAGCAGCAAAGGTCAGCCCCAGCATTTT	CASSKGQPQHF
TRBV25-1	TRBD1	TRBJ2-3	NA	TGTGCCAGCAGTGCTAACTTCAGGGACAGGATGACAGATACGCAGTATTTT	CASSANFRDRMTDTQYF
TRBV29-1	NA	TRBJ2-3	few	TGCAGCGTTGAAGATCGACAGGTGGGGAGCACAGATACGCAGTATTTT	CSVEDRQVGSTDTQYF
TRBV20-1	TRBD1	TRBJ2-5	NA	TGCAGTGCCCACAGGGGGCGACGAGAGACCCAGTACTTC	CSAHRGRRETQYF
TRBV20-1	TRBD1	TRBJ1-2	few	TGCAGTGCTCGACGCCCTGGAGGGGGCGGCTATGGCTACACCTTC	CSARRPGGGGYGYTF
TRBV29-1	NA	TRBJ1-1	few	TGCAGCGTCACACATACAGCGAACACTGAAGCTTTCTTT	CSVTHTANTEAFF
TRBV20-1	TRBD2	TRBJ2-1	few	TGCAGTGCTAGAGATTTCCCACGGCGGGTAGCGGGGACCTACAATGAGCAGTTCTTC	CSARDFPRRVAGTYNEQFF
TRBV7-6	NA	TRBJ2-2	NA	TGTGCCAGCAGCTTAGTGTACGGGGAGCTGTTTTTT	CASSLVYGELFF
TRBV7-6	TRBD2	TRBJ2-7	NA	TGTGCCAGCAGTCCCGGGACTAGCGGTGCCTACGAGCAGTACTTC	CASSPGTSGAYEQYF
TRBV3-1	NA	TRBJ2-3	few	TGTGCCAGCAGCCGATCGTTCTTCGGCACAGATACGCAGTATTTT	CASSRSFFGTDTQYF
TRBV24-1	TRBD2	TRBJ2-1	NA	TGTGCCACCAGGGGATCTAGCGGGAAAGCCTACAATGAGCAGTTCTTC	CATRGSSGKAYNEQFF
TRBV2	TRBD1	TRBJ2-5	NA	TGTGCCAGCAGCCGGGACAGGGGCCACCAAGAGACCCAGTACTTC	CASSRDRGHQETQYF
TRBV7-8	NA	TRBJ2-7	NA	TGTGCCAGCAGCGTCTCCTTTGTTGGCTACGAGCAGTACTTC	CASSVSFVGYEQYF
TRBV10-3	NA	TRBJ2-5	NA	TGTGCCATCAGTGAGTCGTTGGGCGCCTACCAAGAGACCCAGTACTTC	CAISESLGAYQETQYF
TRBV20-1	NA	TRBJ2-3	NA	TGCAGTGCGGGGGACGGAGCAAGAAGCACAGATACGCAGTATTTT	CSAGDGARSTDTQYF
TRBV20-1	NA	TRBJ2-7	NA	TGCAGTGCTGGCAACAGGGCCTCCTACGAGCAGTACTTC	CSAGNRASYEQYF
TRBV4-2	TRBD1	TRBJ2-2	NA	TGTGCCAGCAGCCCCCTCCCTCGACAGGGGCTAAGCACCGGGGAGCTGTTTTTT	CASSPLPRQGLSTGELFF
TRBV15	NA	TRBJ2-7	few	TGTGCCACCAGCATGAGGTTCTCACCATACGAGCAGTACTTC	CATSMRFSPYEQYF
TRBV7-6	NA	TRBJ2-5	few	TGTGCCAGCAGCTTTGGGGCAGGAAACGAAGAGACCCAGTACTTC	CASSFGAGNEETQYF
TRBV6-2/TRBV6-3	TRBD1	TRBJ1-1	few	TGTGCCAGCAGTTACTCGACAGGGAGAGGCACTGAAGCTTTCTTT	CASSYSTGRGTEAFF
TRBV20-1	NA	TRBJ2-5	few	TGCAGTGCTAGAGGGTACTCGTACGGTTTTAGGGAGACCCAGTACTTC	CSARGYSYGFRETQYF
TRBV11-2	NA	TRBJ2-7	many	TGTGCCAGCAGCCCAGACCTCGGCCCTACGATCGAGCAGTACTTC	CASSPDLGPTIEQYF
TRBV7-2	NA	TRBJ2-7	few	TGTGCCAGCAGCTTAAGAATGCCTTCCTACGAGCAGTACTTC	CASSLRMPSYEQYF
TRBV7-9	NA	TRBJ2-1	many	TGTGCCAGCAGCTTAGCCCCAGGACAGAAAAACAATGAGCAGTTCTTC	CASSLAPGQKNNEQFF
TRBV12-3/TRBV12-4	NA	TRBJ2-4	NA	TGTGCCAGCAGTTCCCAGTCCAAAAACATTCAGTACTTC	CASSSQSKNIQYF
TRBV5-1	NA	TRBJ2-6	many	TGCGCCAGCAGCCCGGGACGTAGCTCTGGGGCCAACGTCCTGACTTTC	CASSPGRSSGANVLTF
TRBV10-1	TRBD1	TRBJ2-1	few	TGCGCCAGCAGCCTCGGGACAGGGGGCGGGAAGTGGCAGTTCTTC	CASSLGTGGGKWQFF
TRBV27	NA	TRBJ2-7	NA	TGTGCCAGCAATTTAGCGGGACAGGGTAGCTACGAGCAGTACTTC	CASNLAGQGSYEQYF
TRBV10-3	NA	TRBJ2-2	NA	TGTGCCATCAGTACTGGGTGGATCGGGGAGCTGTTTTTT	CAISTGWIGELFF
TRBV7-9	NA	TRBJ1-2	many	TGTGCCAGCAGCTTAAGGACAGACTATGGCTACACCTTC	CASSLRTDYGYTF
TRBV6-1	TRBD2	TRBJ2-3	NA	TGTGCCAGCAGCGTAGCGGGGGGGCCGACAGATACGCAGTATTTT	CASSVAGGPTDTQYF
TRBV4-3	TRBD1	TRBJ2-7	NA	TGCGCCAGCAGCCAAGGACAGGGGGCTTTGCAGTACTTC	CASSQGQGALQYF
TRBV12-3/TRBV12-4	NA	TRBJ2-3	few	TGTGCCAGCAGTTTGGGGTCGGGACTCTCAATGGGTACGCAGTATTTT	CASSLGSGLSMGTQYF